A single sample gave rise to the 32 T cell receptor beta chains below, sequenced in a study of cytomegalovirus exposure and HLA in healthy donors. PCR primers comprised 60 Vbeta and 13 Jbeta primers. Sequencing used immunoSEQ multiplex PCR; TCRdb keeps in-frame clones, though not all of them. Of around 80,000 clones in the sample, 75% to 80% are singletons; the top ten hold 3.5% to 5.5%. The specimen was PBMCs. These receptor sequences come from a man between 40 and 49 years old in good health and CMV-seronegative.

This clone was observed a few times. The chain combines TRBV2 with TRBJ1-1, with TRBD1 matching 8 bases. CDR1 is SNHLY and CDR2 is FYNNEI in the germline V gene. J gave up 5 bases and V 8 bases, and 7 bases lay outside the gene matches. The CDR3 is 13 residues long. The CDR3 DNA is TGTGCCAGCTCAGGGGGCGCAGGTACTGAAGCTTTCTTT. Translation: CASSGGAGTEAFF.

The chain combines TRBV20-1 with TRBJ2-7; 7 bases map to TRBD1. J lost 5 bases, V lost 4 bases, and 2 bases had no gene match. The CDR3 runs 11 residues. Germline-derived CDR1 and CDR2 are DFQATT and SNEGSKA (reference sequence). The CDR3 bases are TGCAGTGCTAACAGGGGTCACGAGCAGTACTTC. Translation gives CSANRGHEQYF.

This chain's CDR3 is CASSYGQGVRETQYF. CDR3 in DNA: TGTGCCAGCAGCTACGGACAGGGGGTTAGGGAGACCCAGTACTTC. This chain joins TRBV5-4 and TRBJ2-5, with TRBD1 matching over 10 bases. V was clipped by 3 bases and J by 5 bases; unmatched bases: 7. The CDR3 consists of 15 residues. Germline CDR1 and CDR2: SGHNT and YYREEE (reference sequence).

The V gene is TRBV13, the J gene TRBJ2-7; 7 nucleotides align to TRBD2. Germline V gives CDR1 PRHDT, CDR2 FYEKMQ (reference sequence). The J segment lost 5 bases and the V segment lost 6 bases, leaving 7 bases of the junction unmatched. The CDR3 spans 13 residues. DNA for the CDR3: TGTGCCAGCAGTGGCGGGGGTAGCCACGAGCAGTACTTC. Translating it yields CASSGGGSHEQYF.

The V and J genes are TRBV20-1 and TRBJ2-5; D ambiguous. The CDR3 is 11 residues long. Trimming pared 7 bases from V and 5 bases from J, leaving 11 bases between. From germline, CDR1 is DFQATT and CDR2 SNEGSKA (reference sequence). The CDR3 DNA sequence: TGCAGTGTTGAGAACTGGGAGACCCAGTACTTC. Translation: CSVENWETQYF.

The rearrangement uses TRBV7-9 and TRBJ2-1, with 9 bases aligning to TRBD2. Germline V gene data show CDR1 as SEHNR and CDR2 as FQNEAQ (reference sequence). There are 15 residues in the CDR3. J lost 5 bases, V lost 1 base, and 3 bases had no gene match. The CDR3 protein is CASSLVAGGNNEQFF. The DNA of the CDR3 is TGTGCCAGCAGCTTAGTGGCGGGAGGGAACAATGAGCAGTTCTTC.

DNA of the CDR3: TGTGCCATCAGTGGAACAGGGGAGTATGGCTACACCTTC. This gives the protein CAISGTGEYGYTF. This chain uses TRBV10-3 with TRBJ1-2, with 7 nucleotides matching TRBD1. The germline gives CDR1 ENHRY, CDR2 SYGVKD. The CDR3 has 13 residues. The junction had 4 bases not matched to a gene; V was cut back by 4 bases and J by 5 bases.

This rearrangement joins TRBV28 to TRBJ2-3; possible D gene TRBD1, 5 bases. This CDR3 region has 14 residues. Germline V lookup: CDR1 MDHEN, CDR2 SYDVKM. V lost 6 bases and J lost 0, with 10 bases in between. The CDR3 DNA reads as TGTGCCAGCAGGCCACCAGGGAGCACAGATACGCAGTATTTT. Amino acid sequence: CASRPPGSTDTQYF.

The chain uses TRBV30 and TRBJ1-1, with TRBD1 as a possible D gene (6 bases). The CDR3 length is 15 residues. The V end lost 2 bases, the J end lost 8 bases, and 21 bases lay between the germline ends. Looked up from germline, CDR1 is GTSNPN and CDR2 is SVGIG (reference sequence). The CDR3 DNA sequence: TGTGCCTGGAGTACCGGGTTCTGGGCGGACAGAGAAGCTTTCTTT. It encodes CAWSTGFWADREAFF.

This clone has just a few counts. The chain joins TRBV11-1 to TRBJ1-4, with a tentative D call TRBD1 (5 bases). The germline V gene encodes CDR1 SGHAT and CDR2 FQDESV (reference sequence). The CDR3 has 14 residues. The germline V and J ends were trimmed by 3 bases and 8 bases, with 13 bases remaining between them. CDR3 in amino acids: CASSFDRKSEKLFF. In DNA, the CDR3 is TGTGCCAGCAGCTTCGACAGAAAGTCCGAAAAACTGTTTTTT.

This clone was counted once. The chain uses TRBV5-4 and TRBJ2-6; the D is unclear. Per the germline V gene, CDR1 is SGHNT and CDR2 is YYREEE (reference sequence). Trimming took off 3 bases at V and 3 bases at J, with 7 bases between the two ends. The CDR3 is 14 residues long. The CDR3 nucleotides are TGTGCCAGCAGCTACGGGTATGGGGCCAACGTCCTGACTTTC. Its protein product is CASSYGYGANVLTF.

V gene TRBV6-5 combines with J gene TRBJ1-1; D might be TRBD1 (6 bases). This CDR3 region has 14 residues. The ends were cut back, 2 bases at V and 0 bases at J, with 7 bases in the middle. Looked up from germline, CDR1 is MNHEY and CDR2 is SVGAGI. The DNA of the CDR3 is TGTGCCAGCAGTTACCAGGGGTTGAACACTGAAGCTTTCTTT. The encoded protein is CASSYQGLNTEAFF.

This chain joins TRBV6-6 and TRBJ1-2; 8 nucleotides match TRBD1. Germline lookup yields CDR1 MNHNY and CDR2 SVGAGI (reference sequence). The CDR3 totals 14 residues. V shed 6 bases and J 3 bases; nucleotides not matched to a gene: 6. The CDR3 spells CASSQTGEDYGYTF. Here the CDR3 DNA reads TGTGCCAGCAGCCAGACAGGGGAGGACTATGGCTACACCTTC.

V is TRBV7-9 and J is TRBJ2-7, with D possibly being TRBD1 (5 bases). The V end lost 4 bases, the J end lost 1 base, and 11 bases lay between the germline ends. The CDR3 covers 14 residues. The germline gives CDR1 SEHNR, CDR2 FQNEAQ (reference sequence). The CDR3 region is CASSSTGVSYEQYF. The CDR3 DNA sequence: TGTGCCAGCAGCTCAACAGGTGTGTCCTACGAGCAGTACTTC.

This chain joins TRBV9 and TRBJ1-1, with D hard to call. From germline, CDR1 is SGDLS and CDR2 YYNGEE. CDR3 length equals 15 residues. V was cut by 0 bases and J by 3 bases, with 12 bases left in between. The CDR3 loop reads CASSVGGGMDTEAFF. In DNA form, the CDR3 reads TGTGCCAGCAGCGTAGGTGGCGGCATGGACACTGAAGCTTTCTTT.

This clone was counted a single time. The chain joins TRBV4-3 to TRBJ2-1, with 11 bases that match TRBD2. V was clipped by 3 bases and J by 7 bases; unmatched bases: 8. Germline CDR1 and CDR2: LGHNA and YSLEER. This CDR3 has 16 residues. Here the CDR3 reads CASSQGLAGGENEQFF. The CDR3 coding sequence is TGCGCCAGCAGCCAGGGGCTAGCGGGAGGAGAGAATGAGCAGTTCTTC.

This clone was found many times. The CDR3 DNA reads as TGTGCCAGCAGTCCCGGGACTGTGAACACTGAAGCTTTCTTT. Translating gives CASSPGTVNTEAFF. V and J are TRBV6-5 and TRBJ1-1; perhaps TRBD1 as D (5 bases). V dropped 5 bases and J dropped 0 bases, with 10 bases sitting between them. Germline V gives CDR1 MNHEY, CDR2 SVGAGI. This CDR3 region has 14 residues.

The chain links TRBV25-1 to TRBJ2-7; D ambiguous. The germline CDR1 and CDR2 sequences are MGHDK and SYGVNS. V was shortened by 3 bases and J by 4 bases, with 16 bases between the two germline ends. The CDR3 is made up of 15 amino acids. For the CDR3, the DNA is TGTGCCAGCAGTGAGGATCGGTCTAGAAGGTACGAGCAGTACTTC. Translated, it gives CASSEDRSRRYEQYF.

The chain carries TRBV7-2 and TRBJ2-2; D is perhaps TRBD1 (6 bases). This CDR3 is built from 16 residues. Germline V gene sequence: CDR1 SGHTA, CDR2 FQGNSA. The germline V and J ends were trimmed by 1 base and 7 bases, with 16 bases remaining between them. The CDR3 sequence: CASSLVPDSQGGELFF. DNA of the CDR3: TGTGCCAGCAGCTTAGTCCCGGACAGCCAAGGCGGGGAGCTGTTTTTT. The whole variable domain, remainder taken from reference TRBV7-2 and TRBJ2-2, is GAGVSQSPSNKVTEKGKDVELRCDPISGHTALYWYRQSLGQGLEFLIYFQGNSAPDKSGLPSDRFSAERTGGSVSTLTIQRTQQEDSAVYLCASSLVPDSQGGELFFGEGSRLTVL.

J is TRBJ2-3 and V is TRBV4-2; 8 bases fit TRBD2. The V and J ends lost 2 bases and 2 bases, in that order; junction bases with no gene match: 27. Germline V gives CDR1 LGHNA, CDR2 YNFKEQ. CDR3 length equals 23 residues. CDR3 sequence reads: CASSQRGSREGPRRDPHTDTQYF. In nucleotides, the CDR3 is TGTGCCAGCAGCCAAAGGGGGTCACGGGAGGGTCCCCGTCGGGATCCCCACACAGATACGCAGTATTTT.

The chain couples TRBV5-4 to TRBJ2-1; 10 nucleotides agree with TRBD2. The CDR3 spans 14 residues. Germline CDR1 SGHNT, CDR2 YYREEE (reference sequence). The junction had 10 bases not matched to a gene; V was cut back by 7 bases and J by 9 bases. The CDR3 region is CASRRASGSPEQFF. CDR3 in DNA: TGTGCCAGCCGGAGGGCTAGCGGGAGTCCTGAGCAGTTCTTC. The entire variable domain, with the rest obtained from reference TRBV5-4 and TRBJ2-1, is as follows: ETGVTQSPTHLIKTRGQQVTLRCSSQSGHNTVSWYQQALGQGPQFIFQYYREEENGRGNFPPRFSGLQFPNYSSELNVNALELDDSALYLCASRRASGSPEQFFGPGTRLTVL.

This clone was observed a handful of times. The rearrangement joins TRBV7-8 to TRBJ1-3; D call uncertain. Germline V gene data show CDR1 as SGHVS and CDR2 as FQNEAQ. CDR3 size: 15 residues. V shed 0 bases and J shed 0 bases, with 6 bases lying between them. The CDR3 DNA reads TGTGCCAGCAGCTTAGCGGCCAACTCTGGAAACACCATATATTTT. This encodes CASSLAANSGNTIYF.

This CDR3 reads CATSRDLGATNEKLFF. The CDR3 DNA reads as TGTGCCACCAGCAGAGATCTTGGAGCAACTAATGAAAAACTGTTTTTT. The chain has TRBV15 and TRBJ1-4; D gene uncertain. V was shortened by 0 bases and J by 0 bases, with 8 bases between the two germline ends. The germline gives CDR1 LNHNV, CDR2 YYDKDF (reference sequence). This CDR3 has 16 residues.

The table lists this clone with a few counts. The CDR3 region has the DNA TGTGCCAGCAGTGAATCGACTAGCGGGAAAAACATTCAGTACTTC. This sequence encodes CASSESTSGKNIQYF. The chain is built from TRBV6-1 and TRBJ2-4, with TRBD2 identical over 10 bases. CDR1 and CDR2 from the germline V gene are MNHNS and SASEGT. The CDR3 totals 15 residues. With V trimmed by 2 bases and J by 4 bases, 2 bases remained unmatched.

The CDR3 bases are TGCGCCAGCAGCCTACTCGCGGGAGGGACCTACGAGCAGTACTTC. Translation gives CASSLLAGGTYEQYF. J is TRBJ2-7 and V is TRBV4-3; 9 bases line up with TRBD2. V gave up 4 bases and J gave up 2 bases; unmatched junction bases: 6. The germline gives CDR1 LGHNA, CDR2 YSLEER. This CDR3 region has 15 residues.

This chain joins TRBV6-5 and TRBJ2-3; D remains unclear. The V end lost 10 bases, the J end lost 6 bases, and 20 bases lay between the germline ends. The V gene's germline CDR1 is MNHEY and CDR2 SVGAGI. The CDR3 consists of 14 residues. CDR3 protein: CATGVNGPMDTQYF. CDR3 coding DNA: TGTGCCACCGGTGTGAATGGTCCGATGGATACGCAGTATTTT.

V gene TRBV4-1 combines with J gene TRBJ1-2; D call uncertain. CDR1 MGHRA and CDR2 YSYEKL come from the germline V gene. The CDR3 spans 15 residues. V was pared by 1 base and J by 1 base, with 10 bases between. The CDR3 sequence: CASSQGAGINYGYTF. In nucleotides, the CDR3 is TGCGCCAGCAGCCAAGGGGCCGGGATTAACTATGGCTACACCTTC.

In its sample, this clone was seen a few times. The chain uses TRBV6-5 and TRBJ1-1, with TRBD1 as a possible D gene (5 bases). The CDR3 length is 15 residues. The V gene lost 0 bases and the J gene lost 8 bases, with 16 bases spanning the gap. Germline V gene data show CDR1 as MNHEY and CDR2 as SVGAGI. CDR3 nucleotide sequence: TGTGCCAGCAGTTACTCGACTCCCGCCTGGGGCGAAGCTTTCTTT. This sequence encodes CASSYSTPAWGEAFF.

The CDR3 sequence: CASSSRRGRGPNYEQYF. For the CDR3, the DNA is TGTGCCAGCAGTTCCCGCCGCGGCAGGGGGCCCAACTACGAGCAGTACTTC. The rearrangement joins TRBV27 to TRBJ2-7, with TRBD1 identical over 8 bases. CDR1 is MNHEY and CDR2 is SMNVEV in the germline V gene (reference sequence). V shed 4 bases, J shed 3 bases, and the junction held 14 bases outside the gene matches. CDR3 length equals 17 residues.

This chain uses TRBV2 with TRBJ1-1, with 9 positions matching TRBD1. V dropped 6 bases and J dropped 1; count of bases not matched to a gene: 6. CDR1 SNHLY and CDR2 FYNNEI come from the germline V gene. The CDR3 loop spans 15 amino acids. The CDR3 DNA follows: TGTGCCAGCAGCACTAGACAGGGGGGGAACACTGAAGCTTTCTTT. Translating gives CASSTRQGGNTEAFF.

The gene calls are TRBV5-1 and TRBJ2-7, with a possible D match to TRBD1 (6 bases). The length of the CDR3 is 15 residues. Germline values: CDR1 SGHRS, CDR2 YFSETQ. Trimming cost V 2 bases and J 3 bases, with 15 bases left between them. The DNA of the CDR3 is TGCGCCAGCAGCTTTAATGTGGCAGGGGACTACGAGCAGTACTTC. Amino acids: CASSFNVAGDYEQYF. Based on the CDR3 plus reference TRBV5-1 and TRBJ2-7, the full variable domain is KAGVTQTPRYLIKTRGQQVTLSCSPISGHRSVSWYQQTPGQGLQFLFEYFSETQRNKGNFPGRFSGRQFSNSRSEMNVSTLELGDSALYLCASSFNVAGDYEQYFGPGTRLTVT.

The chain joins TRBV6-1 to TRBJ1-1, with TRBD1 identical over 7 bases. Looked up from germline, CDR1 is MNHNS and CDR2 is SASEGT. V was clipped by 6 bases and J by 4 bases; unmatched bases: 11. This CDR3 contains 15 residues. The chain's CDR3 is CASRAQGQSGTEAFF. DNA for the CDR3: TGTGCCAGCAGGGCGCAGGGACAGTCCGGCACTGAAGCTTTCTTT.